The table lists the clone carrying this TCR beta chain with a few counts. Germline assignment: CDR1 LNHNV and CDR2 YYDKDF (reference sequence). J lost 3 bases, V lost 0 bases, and 8 bases had no gene match. The CDR3 has 16 amino acids. The data are from a study of T-cell memory formation after mild COVID-19. Study as a whole: The two donors had largely donor-specific TCR clusters.

TCRdb itself ran the 5' RACE reads through MiXCR, one entry per CDR3 protein. The profile shows around 410,000 distinct CDR3 sequences, about 22% of them singletons. This sequence originates from an adult woman who had mild COVID-19 (a few samples of this study predate the infection). Cell type and time point are not known. The sequenced sample was PBMCs or a T cell subset sorted from them (not recorded which). This chain joins TRBV15 and TRBJ2-7; 7 bases are a match to TRBD1. The CDR3, as DNA: TGTGCCACCAGCAGAGATGTCAGGGGGTCTCTCTACGAGCAGTACTTC. This sequence encodes CATSRDVRGSLYEQYF.